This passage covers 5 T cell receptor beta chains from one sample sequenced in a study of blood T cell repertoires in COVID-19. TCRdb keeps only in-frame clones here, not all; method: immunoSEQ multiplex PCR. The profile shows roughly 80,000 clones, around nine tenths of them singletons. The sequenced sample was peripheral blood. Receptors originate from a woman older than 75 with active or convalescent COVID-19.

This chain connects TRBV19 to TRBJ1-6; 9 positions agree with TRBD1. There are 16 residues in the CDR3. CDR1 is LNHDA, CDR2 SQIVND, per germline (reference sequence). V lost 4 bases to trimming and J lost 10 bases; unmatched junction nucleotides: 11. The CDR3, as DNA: TGTGCCAGTAGTACCTCGGACAGGGGATTCCGGTCACCCCTCCACTTT. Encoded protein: CASSTSDRGFRSPLHF.

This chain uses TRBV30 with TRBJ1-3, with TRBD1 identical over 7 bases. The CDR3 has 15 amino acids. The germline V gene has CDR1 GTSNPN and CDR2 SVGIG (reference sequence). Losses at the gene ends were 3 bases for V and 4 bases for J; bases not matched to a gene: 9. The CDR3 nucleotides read TGTGCCTGGAGAGGTCTCACAGGGGCAGGAAACACCATATATTTT. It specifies CAWRGLTGAGNTIYF.

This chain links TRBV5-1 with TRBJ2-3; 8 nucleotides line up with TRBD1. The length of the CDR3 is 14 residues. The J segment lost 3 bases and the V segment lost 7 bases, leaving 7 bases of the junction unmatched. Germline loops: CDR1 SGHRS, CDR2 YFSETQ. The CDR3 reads CASQTGDETDTQYF. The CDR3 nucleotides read TGCGCCAGCCAGACAGGGGATGAAACAGATACGCAGTATTTT.

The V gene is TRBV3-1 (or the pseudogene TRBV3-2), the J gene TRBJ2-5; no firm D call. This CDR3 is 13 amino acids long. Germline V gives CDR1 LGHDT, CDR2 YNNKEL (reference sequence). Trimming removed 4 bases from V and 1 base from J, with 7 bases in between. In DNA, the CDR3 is TGTGCCAGCAGCCGACTTGGCCAAGAGACCCAGTACTTC. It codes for CASSRLGQETQYF.

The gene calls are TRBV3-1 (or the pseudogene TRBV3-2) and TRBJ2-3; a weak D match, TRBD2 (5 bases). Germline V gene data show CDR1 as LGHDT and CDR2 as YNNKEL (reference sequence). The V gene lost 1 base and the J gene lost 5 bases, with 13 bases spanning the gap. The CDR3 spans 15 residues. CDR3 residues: CASSQGLGLRDTQYF. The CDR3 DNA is TGTGCCAGCAGCCAAGGCCTCGGACTTCGAGATACGCAGTATTTT.